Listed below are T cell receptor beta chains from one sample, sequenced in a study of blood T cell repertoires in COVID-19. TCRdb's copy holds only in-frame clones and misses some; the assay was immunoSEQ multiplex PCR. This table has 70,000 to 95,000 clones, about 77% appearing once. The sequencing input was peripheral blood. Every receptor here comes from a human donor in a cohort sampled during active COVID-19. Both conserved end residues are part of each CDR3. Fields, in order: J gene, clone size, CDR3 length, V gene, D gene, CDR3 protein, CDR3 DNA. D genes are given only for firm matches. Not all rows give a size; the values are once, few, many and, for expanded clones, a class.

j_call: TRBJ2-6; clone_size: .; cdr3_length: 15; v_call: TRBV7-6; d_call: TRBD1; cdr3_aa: CASSAQGAGANVLTF; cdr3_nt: TGTGCCAGCAGCGCCCAGGGGGCTGGGGCCAACGTCCTGACTTTC
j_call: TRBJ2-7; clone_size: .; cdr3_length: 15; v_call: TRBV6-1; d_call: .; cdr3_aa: CASSEDRMPTYEQYF; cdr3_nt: TGTGCCAGCAGTGAAGACAGGATGCCCACCTACGAGCAGTACTTC
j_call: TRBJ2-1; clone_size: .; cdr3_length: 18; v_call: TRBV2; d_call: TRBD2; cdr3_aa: CASSWGLAGGSSYNEQFF; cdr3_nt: TGTGCCAGCAGCTGGGGACTAGCGGGGGGGAGCTCCTACAATGAGCAGTTCTTC
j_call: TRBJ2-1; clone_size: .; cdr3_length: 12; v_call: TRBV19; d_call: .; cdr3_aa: CASRRTDNEQFF; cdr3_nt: TGTGCCAGTAGGCGGACAGACAATGAGCAGTTCTTC
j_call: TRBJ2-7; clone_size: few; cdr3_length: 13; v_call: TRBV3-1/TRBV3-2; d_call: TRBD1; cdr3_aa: CASSRQGRGEQYF; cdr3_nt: TGTGCCAGCAGTCGACAGGGAAGAGGCGAGCAGTACTTC
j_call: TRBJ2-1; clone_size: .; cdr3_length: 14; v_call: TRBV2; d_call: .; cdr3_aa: CASSVASTGNEQFF; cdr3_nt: TGTGCCAGCAGTGTAGCATCGACGGGCAATGAGCAGTTCTTC
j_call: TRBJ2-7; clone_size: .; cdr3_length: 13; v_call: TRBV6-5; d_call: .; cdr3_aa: CASSYNEFYEQYF; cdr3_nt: TGTGCCAGCAGTTACAATGAGTTCTACGAGCAGTACTTC
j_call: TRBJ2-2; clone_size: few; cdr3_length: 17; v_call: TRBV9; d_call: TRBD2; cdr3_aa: CASSVGGSGRFGGELFF; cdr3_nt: TGTGCCAGCAGCGTAGGAGGTAGCGGGAGATTTGGCGGGGAGCTGTTTTTT
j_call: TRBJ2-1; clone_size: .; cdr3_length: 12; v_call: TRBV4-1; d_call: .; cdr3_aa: CASSPQGNEQFF; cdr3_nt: TGCGCCAGCAGCCCCCAGGGTAATGAGCAGTTCTTC
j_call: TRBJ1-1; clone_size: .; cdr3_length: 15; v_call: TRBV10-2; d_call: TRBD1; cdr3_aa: CASSSQGAGKASAFF; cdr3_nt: TGCGCCAGCAGTAGCCAGGGGGCAGGGAAAGCGTCAGCTTTCTTT
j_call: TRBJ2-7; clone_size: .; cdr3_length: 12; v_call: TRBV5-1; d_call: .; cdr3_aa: CASSSSAYEQYF; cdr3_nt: TGCGCCAGCAGCTCCTCGGCCTACGAGCAGTACTTC
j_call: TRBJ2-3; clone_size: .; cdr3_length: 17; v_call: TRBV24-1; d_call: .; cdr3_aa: CATSDSTGTRSTDTQYF; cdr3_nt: TGTGCCACCAGTGATTCAACCGGGACACGAAGCACAGATACGCAGTATTTT
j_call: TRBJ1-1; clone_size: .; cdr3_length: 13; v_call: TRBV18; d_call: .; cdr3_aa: CASSRGGRTEAFF; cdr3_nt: TGTGCCAGCTCACGGGGGGGCAGGACTGAAGCTTTCTTT
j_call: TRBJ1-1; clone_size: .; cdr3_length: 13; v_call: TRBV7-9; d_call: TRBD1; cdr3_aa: CASSFRQGPSAFF; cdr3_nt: TGTGCCAGCAGCTTCCGACAGGGGCCGAGCGCTTTCTTT
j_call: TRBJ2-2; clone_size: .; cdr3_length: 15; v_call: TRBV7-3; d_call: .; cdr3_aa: CASSPDNRVTGELFF; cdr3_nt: TGTGCCAGCAGCCCCGATAACAGGGTCACCGGGGAGCTGTTTTTT
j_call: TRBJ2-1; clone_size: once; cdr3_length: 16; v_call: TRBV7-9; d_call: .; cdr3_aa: CASSFFEAGSTNEQFF; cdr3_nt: TGTGCCAGCAGCTTTTTCGAGGCCGGTTCAACCAATGAGCAGTTCTTC
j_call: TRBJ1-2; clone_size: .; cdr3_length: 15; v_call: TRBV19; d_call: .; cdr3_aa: CASSGGTLLQYGYTF; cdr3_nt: TGTGCCAGCTCCGGGGGGACACTACTACAATATGGCTACACCTTC
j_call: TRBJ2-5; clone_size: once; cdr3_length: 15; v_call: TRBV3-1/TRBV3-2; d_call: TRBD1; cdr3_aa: CASSRSGQGLETQYF; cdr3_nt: TGTGCCAGCAGCCGATCGGGACAGGGGTTGGAGACCCAGTACTTC
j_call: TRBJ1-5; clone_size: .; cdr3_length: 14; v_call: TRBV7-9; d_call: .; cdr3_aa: CASSPAGANQPQHF; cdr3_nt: TGTGCCAGCAGCCCCGCGGGAGCGAATCAGCCCCAGCATTTT
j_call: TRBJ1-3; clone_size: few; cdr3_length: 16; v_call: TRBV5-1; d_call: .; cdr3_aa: CASRREQGFSGNTIYF; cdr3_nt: TGCGCCAGCAGGAGGGAACAGGGATTCTCTGGAAACACCATATATTTT
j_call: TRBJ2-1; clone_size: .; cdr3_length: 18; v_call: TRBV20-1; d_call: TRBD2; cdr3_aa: CSASAQRGPASTLHGQFF; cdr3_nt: TGCAGTGCTAGTGCCCAGCGGGGGCCCGCGTCTACCTTACATGGGCAGTTCTTC
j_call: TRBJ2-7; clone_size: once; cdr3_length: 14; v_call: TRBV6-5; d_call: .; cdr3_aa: CASRQDSPPHEQYF; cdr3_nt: TGTGCCAGCAGACAGGACAGCCCGCCACACGAGCAGTACTTC
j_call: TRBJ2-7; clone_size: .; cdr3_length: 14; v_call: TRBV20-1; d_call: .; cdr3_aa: CSASLQYLSYEQYF; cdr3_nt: TGCAGTGCTAGTTTACAGTACCTCTCCTACGAGCAGTACTTC
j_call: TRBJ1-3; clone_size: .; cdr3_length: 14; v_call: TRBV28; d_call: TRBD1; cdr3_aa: CASSYRGLGNTIYF; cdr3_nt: TGTGCCAGCAGTTACAGGGGGCTTGGAAACACCATATATTTT
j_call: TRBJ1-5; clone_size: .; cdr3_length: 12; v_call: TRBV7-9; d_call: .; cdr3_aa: CASSSGDRPSHF; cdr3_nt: TGTGCCAGCAGCTCTGGAGACAGACCCTCGCATTTT
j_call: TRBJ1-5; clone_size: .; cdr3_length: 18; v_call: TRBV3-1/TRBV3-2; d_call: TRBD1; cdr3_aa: CASSQTSGGTGGNQPQHF; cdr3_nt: TGTGCCAGCAGCCAAACCTCCGGCGGGACAGGGGGAAATCAGCCCCAGCATTTT
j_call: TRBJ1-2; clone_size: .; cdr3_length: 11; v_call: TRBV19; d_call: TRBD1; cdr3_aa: CASGTGIGYTF; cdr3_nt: TGTGCCAGTGGGACAGGGATTGGCTACACCTTC
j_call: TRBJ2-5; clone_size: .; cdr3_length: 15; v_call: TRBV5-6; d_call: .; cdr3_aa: CASSLGYQAQETQYF; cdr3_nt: TGTGCCAGCAGCTTGGGGTATCAGGCACAAGAGACCCAGTACTTC
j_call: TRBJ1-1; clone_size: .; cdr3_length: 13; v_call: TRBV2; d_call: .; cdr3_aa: CASRFTENTEAFF; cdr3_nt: TGTGCCAGCCGTTTTACAGAGAACACTGAAGCTTTCTTT
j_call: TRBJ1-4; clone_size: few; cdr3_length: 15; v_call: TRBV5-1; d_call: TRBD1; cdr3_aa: CASSLEGARSEKLFF; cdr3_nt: TGCGCCAGCAGCTTGGAGGGGGCGCGGAGTGAAAAACTGTTTTTT
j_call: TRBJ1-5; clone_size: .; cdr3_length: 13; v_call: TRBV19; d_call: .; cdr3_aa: CASSQFSNQPQHF; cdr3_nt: TGTGCCAGTAGTCAATTTAGCAATCAGCCCCAGCATTTT
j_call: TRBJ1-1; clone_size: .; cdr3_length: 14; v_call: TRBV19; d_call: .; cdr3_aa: CASSTVRQHTEAFF; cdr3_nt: TGTGCCAGTAGTACAGTCAGGCAACACACTGAAGCTTTCTTT
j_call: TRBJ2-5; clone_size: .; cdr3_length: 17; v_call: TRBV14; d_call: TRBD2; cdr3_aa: CASSLRAGLAGEETQYF; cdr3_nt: TGTGCCAGCAGCCTCAGAGCGGGACTAGCGGGAGAAGAGACCCAGTACTTC
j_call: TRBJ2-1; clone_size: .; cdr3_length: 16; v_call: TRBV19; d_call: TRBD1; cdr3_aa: CASSSVAGGYYNEQFF; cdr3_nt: TGTGCCAGTAGTAGTGTGGCAGGGGGCTATTACAATGAGCAGTTCTTC
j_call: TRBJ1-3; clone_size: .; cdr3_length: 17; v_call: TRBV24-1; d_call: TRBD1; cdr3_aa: CATTTGQGDYSGNTIYF; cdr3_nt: TGTGCCACCACCACCGGACAGGGAGACTACTCTGGAAACACCATATATTTT